The 20 T cell receptor beta chains listed next were all sequenced from one sample in a study of graft-versus-host responses after intestinal transplantation. Antigens for these TCRs are unknown. Sequencing was performed with immunoSEQ multiplex PCR; in TCRdb, only in-frame clones are kept and a portion is missing. This sample yields 100,000 or so clones, of which 92% are seen a single time; over 0.15% belongs to the top ten. The starting material was unstimulated CD4+ T cells sorted from spleen or lymph node cells, obtained before intestinal transplant. The receptors originated from a human donor who received an intestinal transplant.

The chain is built from TRBV5-4 and TRBJ2-1; 11 nucleotides agree with TRBD2. The CDR3 is made up of 16 amino acids. Per the germline V gene, CDR1 is SGHNT and CDR2 is YYREEE (reference sequence). V was pared by 0 bases and J by 6 bases, with 5 bases of the junction left unmatched. CDR3 sequence: CASSLGGTSGINEQFF. The CDR3 nucleotides are TGTGCCAGCAGCTTGGGGGGGACTAGCGGTATCAATGAGCAGTTCTTC.

V usage is TRBV30 and J usage is TRBJ1-2; D unclear. The length of the CDR3 is 12 residues. Trimming shortened V by 2 bases and J by 4 bases, and 8 bases separated the two germline ends. Germline loops: CDR1 GTSNPN, CDR2 SVGIG (reference sequence). The CDR3 protein is CAWSYRSYGYTF. The DNA of the CDR3 is TGTGCCTGGAGTTATCGGAGCTATGGCTACACCTTC.

The rearrangement joins TRBV30 to TRBJ2-6; D is uncertain. The CDR3 length is 14 residues. V was trimmed by 5 bases and J by 0 bases, leaving 8 bases between them. In germline, CDR1 is GTSNPN, CDR2 SVGIG (reference sequence). CDR3 nucleotides: TGTGCCTGGTTTCATAGCTCTGGGGCCAACGTCCTGACTTTC. It translates to CAWFHSSGANVLTF.

The chain combines TRBV30 with TRBJ2-2; D is ambiguous. Germline-derived CDR1 and CDR2 are GTSNPN and SVGIG (reference sequence). The CDR3 runs 15 residues. The V gene lost 0 bases and the J gene lost 4 bases, with 12 bases spanning the gap. CDR3 DNA: TGTGCCTGGAGTGTACTTTCCGTATCCACCGGGGAGCTGTTTTTT. As protein: CAWSVLSVSTGELFF.

The rearrangement links TRBV4-3 to TRBJ2-1; the match to TRBD2 covers 7 bases. This CDR3 is built from 17 residues. J gave up 3 bases and V 0 bases, and 8 bases lay outside the gene matches. The germline gives CDR1 LGHNA, CDR2 YSLEER. CDR3 nucleotides: TGCGCCAGCAGCCAAGATTCCCGGGGAGGGAACTACAATGAGCAGTTCTTC. As protein: CASSQDSRGGNYNEQFF.

The chain links TRBV7-9 to TRBJ1-1; the D gene is possibly TRBD1 (5 bases). The CDR3 has 13 amino acids. V shed 2 bases and J shed 5 bases, with 9 bases lying between them. Germline values: CDR1 SEHNR, CDR2 FQNEAQ (reference sequence). The CDR3 protein is CASSLHGGTEAFF. CDR3 sequence (DNA): TGTGCCAGCAGCTTACATGGGGGGACTGAAGCTTTCTTT.

This rearrangement joins TRBV6-1 to TRBJ2-5, with a tentative D call TRBD2 (5 bases). The V gene's germline CDR1 is MNHNS and CDR2 SASEGT. V was trimmed by 2 bases and J by 4 bases, leaving 17 bases between them. The CDR3 is 16 amino acids. The DNA of the CDR3 is TGTGCCAGCAGTGAAACGGGGTTTGGTCTCGGAGAGACCCAGTACTTC. Translated, it gives CASSETGFGLGETQYF.

The chain has TRBV19 and TRBJ2-1, with 9 bases aligning to TRBD2. The CDR3 is 15 amino acids. From germline, CDR1 is LNHDA and CDR2 SQIVND (reference sequence). Trimming removed 6 bases from V and 7 bases from J; junction bases left unmatched: 10. CDR3 amino acids: CASSSPGLAVNEQFF. CDR3 nucleotides: TGTGCCAGTAGCTCCCCGGGACTAGCTGTAAATGAGCAGTTCTTC. Based on the CDR3 plus reference TRBV19 and TRBJ2-1, the full variable domain is DGGITQSPKYLFRKEGQNVTLSCEQNLNHDAMYWYRQDPGQGLRLIYYSQIVNDFQKGDIAEGYSVSREKKESFPLTVTSAQKNPTAFYLCASSSPGLAVNEQFFGPGTRLTVL.

V usage is TRBV25-1 and J usage is TRBJ1-2, with a tentative D call TRBD1 (5 bases). The germline gives CDR1 MGHDK, CDR2 SYGVNS. V lost 2 bases, J lost 8 bases, and 12 bases lay in between. The CDR3 totals 13 residues. In DNA form, the CDR3 reads TGTGCCAGCAGTGAACCAGGGTTAGGCGGCTACACCTTC. Amino acids: CASSEPGLGGYTF.

The CDR3 region has the DNA TGCGCCAGCAGCCCGTCCAGGGTTGGGGCCAACGTCCTGACTTTC. Translated: CASSPSRVGANVLTF. The genes are TRBV4-1 and TRBJ2-6; D may be TRBD1 (5 bases). There are 15 residues in the CDR3. V was pared by 4 bases and J by 3 bases, with 10 bases between. Germline assignment: CDR1 MGHRA and CDR2 YSYEKL.

The gene calls are TRBV15 and TRBJ1-2, with D maybe TRBD1 (6 bases). Germline V gene lookup returns CDR1 LNHNV and CDR2 YYDKDF (reference sequence). The CDR3 spans 15 residues. The V end lost 0 bases, the J end lost 4 bases, and 12 bases lay between the germline ends. CDR3: CATSRESGTSYGYTF. CDR3 DNA sequence: TGTGCCACCAGCAGAGAAAGCGGGACATCCTATGGCTACACCTTC.

This rearrangement joins TRBV19 to TRBJ2-3; 8 nucleotides align to TRBD2. The ends lost 1 base at V and 4 bases at J; junction bases unmatched: 4. CDR1 is LNHDA, CDR2 SQIVND, per germline (reference sequence). The CDR3 sequence is 15 residues long. The CDR3 sequence is CASSIAGGGSDTQYF. CDR3 in DNA: TGTGCCAGTAGTATAGCCGGGGGGGGATCAGATACGCAGTATTTT. The entire variable domain, with the rest obtained from reference TRBV19 and TRBJ2-3, is as follows: DGGITQSPKYLFRKEGQNVTLSCEQNLNHDAMYWYRQDPGQGLRLIYYSQIVNDFQKGDIAEGYSVSREKKESFPLTVTSAQKNPTAFYLCASSIAGGGSDTQYFGPGTRLTVL.

This chain connects TRBV11-2 to TRBJ2-1, with 9 bases fitting TRBD2. The V and J ends lost 5 bases and 8 bases, in that order; junction bases with no gene match: 10. The CDR3 has 15 amino acids. Germline V CDR1 and CDR2: SGHAT, FQNNGV. CDR3 amino acids: CASSLIAGVKDEQFF. The CDR3 DNA reads as TGTGCCAGCAGCCTAATAGCGGGAGTCAAGGATGAGCAGTTCTTC.

This chain connects TRBV7-8 to TRBJ1-3; TRBD1 matches at 8 bases. Germline trimming cut 1 base from V and 0 bases from J; bases unmatched to any gene: 8. This CDR3 has 18 amino acids. Germline-derived CDR1 and CDR2 are SGHVS and FQNEAQ. CDR3 region: CASSLVPWTGTSGNTIYF. DNA of the CDR3: TGTGCCAGCAGCTTAGTTCCGTGGACAGGGACCTCTGGAAACACCATATATTTT.

The sample holds one count of this clone. CDR3 residues: CASSPPGVTIYF. CDR3 bases: TGTGCCAGCAGTCCCCCGGGAGTCACCATATATTTT. V usage is TRBV28 and J usage is TRBJ1-3; D gene ambiguous. In germline, CDR1 is MDHEN, CDR2 SYDVKM. V was clipped by 5 bases and J by 9 bases, with 11 bases between them. This CDR3 is built from 12 residues.

The chain links TRBV10-3 to TRBJ2-5; TRBD1 matches at 12 bases. The junction had 8 bases not matched to a gene; V was cut back by 10 bases and J by 2 bases. This CDR3 has 15 amino acids. Per germline, CDR1 ENHRY and CDR2 SYGVKD. The CDR3 region is CASGTGGAGQETQYF. The CDR3 DNA follows: TGTGCCAGCGGGACAGGGGGCGCCGGGCAAGAGACCCAGTACTTC.

In its sample, this clone was seen once. The chain has TRBV5-6 and TRBJ2-3, with 7 bases identical to TRBD1. The CDR3 has 14 amino acids. After removal of 1 base from V and 4 bases from J, the junction contained 3 bases not matched to a gene. CDR1 and CDR2 (germline): SGHDT, YYEEEE. The CDR3 loop is CASSLRGGADTQYF. CDR3 in DNA: TGTGCCAGCAGCTTGCGAGGGGGCGCAGATACGCAGTATTTT. The whole variable domain, remainder taken from reference TRBV5-6 and TRBJ2-3, is DAGVTQSPTHLIKTRGQQVTLRCSPKSGHDTVSWYQQALGQGPQFIFQYYEEEERQRGNFPDRFSGHQFPNYSSELNVNALLLGDSALYLCASSLRGGADTQYFGPGTRLTVL.

The rearrangement links TRBV19 to TRBJ1-2; 8 bases align to TRBD1. The junction had 5 bases not matched to a gene; V was cut back by 7 bases and J by 4 bases. Germline values: CDR1 LNHDA, CDR2 SQIVND (reference sequence). This CDR3 is 13 amino acids long. This CDR3 is CASTPDRGYGYTF. The CDR3, as DNA: TGTGCCAGTACCCCCGACAGGGGCTATGGCTACACCTTC.

The V call is TRBV2, the J call TRBJ1-1; 7 nucleotides match TRBD1. Germline-derived CDR1 and CDR2 are SNHLY and FYNNEI. After removal of 4 bases from V and 4 bases from J, the junction contained 6 bases not matched to a gene. The CDR3 runs to 14 residues. The CDR3 protein is CASSARTGSTEAFF. As DNA, the CDR3 is TGTGCCAGCAGTGCCCGGACAGGAAGCACTGAAGCTTTCTTT.

The chain carries TRBV6-1 and TRBJ1-4; 7 bases are shared with TRBD1. Germline V lookup: CDR1 MNHNS, CDR2 SASEGT. The CDR3 consists of 19 residues. V dropped 4 bases and J dropped 0; count of bases not matched to a gene: 14. The CDR3 here is CASSGQGPQGIATNEKLFF. The CDR3 DNA is TGTGCCAGCAGTGGACAGGGACCTCAAGGGATTGCAACTAATGAAAAACTGTTTTTT.